This T cell receptor (beta chain) stems from a study of cytomegalovirus exposure and HLA in healthy donors. This PCR relied on a set of 60 Vbeta primers and 13 Jbeta primers. Profiling relied on immunoSEQ multiplex PCR, and the TCRdb table lists in-frame clones only, not all of them. The top ten hold roughly 3.8% of the sample, which has around 140,000 clones, 60% to 80% seen once. Study-wide results and caveats: The study recorded about 160 TCR beta chains that were cytomegalovirus-associated. V- and J-gene trimming in TCR beta was tied to a missense DCLRE1C variant by an analysis performed later. Among immune exposure information, only CMV serostatus was available. Per a prior analysis, the majority of TCR beta V segments were productive roughly 90% or roughly 30% of the time.

To note about this clone: Its antigen remains unidentified.

V was shortened by 2 bases and J by 3 bases, with 8 bases between the two germline ends. Germline CDR1 and CDR2: SGHDT and YYEEEE. This CDR3 contains 13 residues. J is TRBJ2-5 and V is TRBV5-6; no definite D call. This TCR derives from a male donor in good health and CMV-seronegative. What was sequenced was PBMCs. The CDR3 sequence: CASSFSAEETQYF. CDR3 DNA sequence: TGTGCCAGCAGCTTCTCGGCGGAAGAGACCCAGTACTTC.